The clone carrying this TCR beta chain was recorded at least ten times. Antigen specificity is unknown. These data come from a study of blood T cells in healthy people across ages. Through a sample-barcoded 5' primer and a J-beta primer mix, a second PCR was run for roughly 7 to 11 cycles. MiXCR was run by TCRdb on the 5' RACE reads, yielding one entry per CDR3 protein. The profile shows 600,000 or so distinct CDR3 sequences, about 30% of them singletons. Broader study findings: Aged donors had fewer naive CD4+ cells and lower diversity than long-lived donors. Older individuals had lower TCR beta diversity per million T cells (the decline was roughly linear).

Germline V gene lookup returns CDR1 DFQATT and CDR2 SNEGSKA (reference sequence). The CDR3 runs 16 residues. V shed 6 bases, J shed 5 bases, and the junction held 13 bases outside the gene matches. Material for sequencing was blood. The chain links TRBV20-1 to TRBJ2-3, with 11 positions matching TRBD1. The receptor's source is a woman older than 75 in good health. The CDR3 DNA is TGCAGTGCCCTCTCCCCGGACAGGGGGCCTATAGATACGCAGTATTTT. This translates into CSALSPDRGPIDTQYF.